The source of this TCR beta chain is a study of T-cell reconstitution after alpha-beta-depleted transplantation in children. Between the trimmed V and J ends, which lost 2 bases and 8 bases, there was a span of 13 bases. There are 13 residues in the CDR3. The germline V gene encodes CDR1 SGHRS and CDR2 YFSETQ. The TCRbeta library incorporated unique molecular identifiers. MiXCR, run by TCRdb on the PCR reads, gives a single entry per CDR3 protein. The sample yields 500,000 or so distinct CDR3 sequences, 32% seen once. The input for sequencing was PBMCs from the stem cell graft donor, taken from the stem cell graft. The chain is built from TRBV5-1 and TRBJ1-2; D is uncertain. The sequence was collected from a human donor who donated a stem cell graft to a child with aplastic anemia. The CDR3 protein is CASSLGPNNGYTF. The DNA for the CDR3 is TGCGCCAGCAGCTTAGGGCCTAACAACGGCTACACCTTC.